These T cell receptor beta chains were read from a single sample in a study of blood T cells in healthy people across ages. TCRdb re-called the 5' RACE reads with MiXCR, one entry per CDR3 protein. The repertoire includes some 1 million distinct CDR3 sequences, under 55% of them detected once, and 15% to 20% sits in the top ten. Sequencing input: blood. The receptors were gathered from a woman aged 55 to 70 in good health. CDR3s include the opening cysteine and the closing phenylalanine or tryptophan. D genes are given only for firm matches.

-	TRBV5-1	TRBJ2-3	CASSLSPAADTQYF
-	TRBV11-3	TRBJ2-1	CASSRGRGAHNEQFF
TRBD2	TRBV7-2	TRBJ2-7	CASSRAGDELYEQYF
-	TRBV6-2/TRBV6-3	-	CASSSRDTGGTYEQYF
TRBD2	TRBV7-2	TRBJ2-4	CASSRTSGRAPEGGRQYF
TRBD1	TRBV13	TRBJ2-6	CASKQGVSGANVLTF
-	TRBV6-5	TRBJ2-5	CASSYSTLQETQYF
-	TRBV7-9	TRBJ2-1	CASSPWQGQSSYNEQFF
TRBD2	TRBV5-1	TRBJ2-1	CASSVSGQNNEQFF
TRBD2	TRBV5-1	TRBJ2-7	CASSFAGAIDEQYF
TRBD2	TRBV9	TRBJ2-7	CASSPQGLADYEQYF
-	TRBV21-1	TRBJ1-2	CASSREFRGLPDYGYTF
TRBD2	TRBV29-1	TRBJ2-1	CSVRGLAGLTEQFF
-	TRBV2	TRBJ2-7	CASRRTAYVEQYF
TRBD2	TRBV5-1	TRBJ2-1	CASSSGLAGGLYEQFF
-	TRBV7-6	TRBJ2-7	CASSLGRGALYEQYF
-	TRBV21-1	TRBJ2-7	CASSNRKSWTVPYEQYF
-	TRBV28	TRBJ2-5	CASSLTGTSETQYF
-	TRBV7-2	TRBJ2-7	CASSFSGYYEQYF
TRBD1	TRBV9	TRBJ2-6	CASSAYQGAGANVLTF
TRBD1	TRBV5-5	TRBJ1-2	CASSLQGAQQFTYGYTF
TRBD2	TRBV11-2	TRBJ2-1	CASSLGGRYRDEQFF
-	TRBV21-1	TRBJ2-2	CASSSTKLAANTGELFF
-	TRBV7-9	TRBJ2-3	CASSLGVLDTDTQYF
-	TRBV5-1	TRBJ2-1	CASSLRGSSERLDEQFF
-	TRBV10-3	TRBJ2-3	CAISGETDTQYF
TRBD2	TRBV6-6	TRBJ2-7	CASSDPGGSYEQYF
-	TRBV12-3/TRBV12-4	TRBJ2-7	CASSSRCALGGGQYF
-	TRBV6-1	TRBJ2-1	CASSESNEQFF
-	TRBV5-1	TRBJ2-3	CASSPGTDTQYF
-	TRBV27	TRBJ1-6	CASSLGRAVSPLHF
-	TRBV6-1	TRBJ2-7	CASSGVLGTHSYGQYF
-	TRBV4-1	TRBJ1-6	CASSQEAAPNSPLHF
-	TRBV5-1	TRBJ2-5	CASSQGLREQETQYF
TRBD1	TRBV2	-	CASSETGTGEYEQYF
TRBD1	TRBV3-1	TRBJ2-1	CASSQDLDRVYNEQFF
-	TRBV5-1	-	CASSLAGSELYEQYF
-	TRBV29-1	TRBJ2-3	CSVPGTSQDTQYF
-	TRBV21-1	TRBJ2-3	CASSKGRGKYTQYF
TRBD2	TRBV7-3	TRBJ2-3	CASSLTVSGMRTDTQYF
TRBD2	TRBV7-3	TRBJ2-3	CASSLSGRTTDTQYF
TRBD2	TRBV20-1	TRBJ2-1	CSARDHGVAGGNEQFF
TRBD2	TRBV20-1	TRBJ2-7	CSAREGGGTYEQYF
TRBD1	TRBV7-9	TRBJ1-2	CASSSHRGPNYGYTF
TRBD2	TRBV5-1	TRBJ2-1	CASSPEGTSGGSYNEQFF
-	TRBV12-3/TRBV12-4	TRBJ2-3	CASSPLGRTDTQYF